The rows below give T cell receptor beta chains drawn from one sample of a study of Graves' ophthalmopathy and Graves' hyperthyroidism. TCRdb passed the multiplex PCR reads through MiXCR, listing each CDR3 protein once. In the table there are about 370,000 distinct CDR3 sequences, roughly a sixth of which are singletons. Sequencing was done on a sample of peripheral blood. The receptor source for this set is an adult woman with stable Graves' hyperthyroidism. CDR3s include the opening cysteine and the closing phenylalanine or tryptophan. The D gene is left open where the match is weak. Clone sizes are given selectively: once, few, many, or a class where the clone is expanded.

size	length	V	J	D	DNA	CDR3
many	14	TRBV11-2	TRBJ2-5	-	TGTGCCAGCAGCTTACTTCTAGCTGGGGAGACCCAGTACTTC	CASSLLLAGETQYF
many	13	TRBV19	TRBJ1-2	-	TGTGCCAGTTATAAGGGCTCTGGCTATGGCTACACCTTC	CASYKGSGYGYTF
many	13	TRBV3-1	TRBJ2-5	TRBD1	TGTGCCAGCAATGCAGGGGGCCGGGAGACCCAGTACTTC	CASNAGGRETQYF
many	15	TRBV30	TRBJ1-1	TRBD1	TGTGCCTGGAGCGATCAGCCCGGGACAGTCACTGAAGCTTTCTTT	CAWSDQPGTVTEAFF
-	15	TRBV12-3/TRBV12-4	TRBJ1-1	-	TGTGCCAGCAAGGGTGTTGGCAGGGAGGCGACTGAAGCTTGCTTC	CASKGVGREATEACF
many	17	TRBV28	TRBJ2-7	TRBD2	TGTGCCAGCAGTTTAACGGGACTAGCGGGTAGAAACTACGAGCAGTACTTC	CASSLTGLAGRNYEQYF
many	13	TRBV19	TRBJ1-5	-	TGTGCCAGTAGTATTTCCCGGAGCCAGCCCCAGCATTTT	CASSISRSQPQHF
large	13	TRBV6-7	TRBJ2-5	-	TGTGCCAGCAGTTCGGGGATCCAAGAGACCCAGTACTTC	CASSSGIQETQYF
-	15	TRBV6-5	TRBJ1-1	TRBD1	TGTGCCAGCAGTTACCGGACAGGGCTGAACACTGAAGCTTTCTTT	CASSYRTGLNTEAFF
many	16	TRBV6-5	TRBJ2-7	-	TGTGCCAGCAGTTACACCTATCCCTCATTGGGGTACGAGCAGTACTTC	CASSYTYPSLGYEQYF
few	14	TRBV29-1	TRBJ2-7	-	TGCAGCGTTGTACTAACTGGGCTTTGGTACGAGCAGTACTTC	CSVVLTGLWYEQYF
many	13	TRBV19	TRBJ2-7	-	TGTGCCAGTAGTCCGGGTGTAGCCTACGAGCAGTACTTC	CASSPGVAYEQYF
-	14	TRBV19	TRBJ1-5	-	TGTGCCAGTAGTATATTAATTCGGGATCAGCCCCAGCATTTT	CASSILIRDQPQHF
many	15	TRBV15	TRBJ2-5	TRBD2	TGTGCCACCACGGGGGGTAGCGGCATACAAGAGACCCAGTACTTC	CATTGGSGIQETQYF
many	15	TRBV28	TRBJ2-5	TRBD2	TGTGCCAGCAGTGTAGGACTAGCGGCTCTGGTGACCCAGTACTTC	CASSVGLAALVTQYF
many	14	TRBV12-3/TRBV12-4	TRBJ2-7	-	TGTGCCAGCAGTCCTCAAAGCGGGTGGTACGAGCAGTACTTC	CASSPQSGWYEQYF
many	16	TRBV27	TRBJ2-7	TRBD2	TGTGCCAGCAGCGGGGCTAGCGGGAAAATGTTCTACGAGCAGTACTTC	CASSGASGKMFYEQYF